This T cell receptor (beta chain) was identified during a study of blood T cells in healthy people across ages. General observations from the study: Older age coincided with a roughly linear decline in TCR beta diversity per million T cells. Diversity was higher, and naive CD4+ cells more numerous, in long-lived donors than in aged donors. Naive and antigen-experienced cells were not separated, limiting conclusive comparison.

Concerning this clonotype itself: Its target is unknown.

In germline, CDR1 is PRHDT, CDR2 FYEKMQ (reference sequence). The V gene lost 5 bases and the J gene lost 12 bases, with 23 bases spanning the gap. The CDR3 loop spans 15 amino acids. The second PCR ran about 6 to 12 cycles with a sample-barcoded 5' primer and J-beta primers. Every single cDNA molecule received a tag from a template-switch adaptor with 12 random nucleotides. TCRdb independently ran MiXCR on the 5' RACE reads; one entry per CDR3 protein. The table has fewer than 800,000 distinct CDR3 sequences, around 45% seen once. Sequenced sample: blood. The gene calls are TRBV13 and TRBJ2-1, with a tentative D call TRBD2 (6 bases). The receptor was derived from an older woman in good health. CDR3 amino acids: CASSPSRDSRGWQFF. CDR3 nucleotide sequence: TGTGCCAGCAGCCCAAGCCGGGACTCCCGAGGGTGGCAGTTCTTC.